Reported below is one T cell receptor beta chain. This clonotype was recorded a few times. Its antigen remains unidentified. Within one base of it there is no much larger clone, and no base qualities were kept. Library creation used 5' RACE. Sequencing used a NextSeq 500. The TCR library protocol attached unique molecular identifiers to individual cDNA molecules to correct for sequencing error and PCR bias. Sequencing covered both TCR alpha and beta chains, and within each sample the abundances of alpha and beta sequences were tightly co-correlated. The source study handled its data this way. Decombinator V4 was used to annotate TCR sequences for V gene, J gene and CDR3. Expanded TCRs were defined as changing significantly between any two time points under a Poisson model with p below 0.0001. TCR abundances were normalised to the total number of TCRs sequenced per sample and expressed as counts per million. TRAV1-2 paired with TRAJ12, TRAJ20 or TRAJ33 defined MAIT TCRs, while TRAV10 paired with TRAJ18 defined iNKT TCRs. VDJdb, accessed 1 November 2021, was searched for CMV, EBV and SARS-CoV-2 annotated TCRs, with TCRs annotated for multiple antigens excluded. TCRdb trimmed public reads at Q25 via fastp, called clones via MiXCR and kept in-frame beta chains. Each CDR3 protein appears once, grouped with its most common genes and DNA. TCRdb, not the authors, supplied the V and J calls. This sample comprises 65,000 to 95,000 distinct CDR3 sequences, less than 15% of them detected only once. The ten largest clones represent roughly 15% of the sample.

This was a case-control study nested in a cohort of healthcare workers in London, UK, who had nasopharyngeal swab PCR tests and blood samples taken every week. Between 23 and 31 March 2020, the week of the UK lockdown, healthcare workers were enrolled and then followed up weekly for as long as 16 weeks. This record belongs to a study of early T cells in non-severe SARS-CoV-2 infection (dated by TCRdb to about 2021). Regarding the complete study: Bulk RNA from unsorted whole blood was used for TCR sequencing, so alpha and beta chains could not be paired.

The junction shows trimming of 6 bases on V and 6 bases on J, plus 28 bases between the germline ends. The CDR3 runs 18 residues from the cysteine to the phenylalanine. Just CDR3 DNA is preserved here, 54 bases in frame from base 1. Overall study results and their limits: Matching against VDJdb was skewed toward anti-spike CD8 responses, likely underestimated virus-specific expansions, and missed private and CD4 specificities.

The rearrangement joined TRBV12-3 or TRBV12-4 to TRBJ2-3; 7 matching bases give a weak D call of TRBD2. The clonotype comes from an adult who was a healthcare worker with PCR-confirmed SARS-CoV-2 infection or an uninfected control (not recorded which). The donor label of this sample is uncertain. Specimen: whole blood, collected at baseline. The CDR3 has the sequence CASSQAPKWGGRADTQYF. The nucleotide sequence reads TGTGCCAGCAGCCAAGCACCCAAGTGGGGGGGCCGCGCGGATACGCAGTATTTT.